This TCR beta chain was retrieved from a study of regulatory T cells in long-lasting Graves disease. Sequencing libraries for TCR beta were prepared with iRepertoire HTBI primers and Arm-PCR of CDR3 regions. A single record per CDR3 protein comes from TCRdb applying MiXCR to the multiplex PCR reads. The sample contains 400,000 to 500,000 distinct CDR3 sequences, 20% to 25% of which appear only once. Described time point: persistent/refractory GD, antithyroid drugs over 5 years with positive TRAb. PBMC RNA served as the TCR library source. Graves' disease diagnoses followed American Thyroid Association guidelines. Blood from the periphery, about 9 milliliters in all, was drawn into EDTA tubes. This clonotype was observed at least ten times. This CDR3 has 13 amino acids. The germline V gene has CDR1 DFQATT and CDR2 SNEGSKA (reference sequence).

This clonotype originated in a female donor with Graves disease. The specimen was peripheral blood mononuclear cells (PBMCs), collected when the disease was refractory, from a patient treated with antithyroid drugs. The gene calls are TRBV20-1 and TRBJ1-1; 7 nucleotides align to TRBD1. The CDR3 spells CSSVDQQGLAPFF. CDR3 sequence (DNA): TGCAGCAGTGTTGACCAACAGGGGCTCGCGCCTTTCTTT.